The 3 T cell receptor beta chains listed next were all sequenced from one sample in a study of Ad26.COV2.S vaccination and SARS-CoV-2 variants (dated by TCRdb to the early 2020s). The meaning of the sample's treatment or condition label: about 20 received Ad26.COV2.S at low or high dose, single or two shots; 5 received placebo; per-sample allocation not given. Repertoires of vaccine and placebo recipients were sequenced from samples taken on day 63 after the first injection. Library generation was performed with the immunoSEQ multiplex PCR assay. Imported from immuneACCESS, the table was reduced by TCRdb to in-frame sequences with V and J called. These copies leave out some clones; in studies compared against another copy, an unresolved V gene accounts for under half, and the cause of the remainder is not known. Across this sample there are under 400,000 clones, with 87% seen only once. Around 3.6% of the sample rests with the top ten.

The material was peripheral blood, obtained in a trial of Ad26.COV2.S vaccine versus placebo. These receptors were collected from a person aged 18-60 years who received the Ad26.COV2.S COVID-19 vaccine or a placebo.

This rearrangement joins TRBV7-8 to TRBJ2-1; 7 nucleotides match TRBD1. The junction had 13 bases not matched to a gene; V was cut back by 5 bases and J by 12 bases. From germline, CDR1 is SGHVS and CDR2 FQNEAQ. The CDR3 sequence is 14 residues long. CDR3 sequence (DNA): TGTGCCAGCAGCGGGGACAGCCCTAAGGCTGGGCAGTTCTTC. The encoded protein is CASSGDSPKAGQFF. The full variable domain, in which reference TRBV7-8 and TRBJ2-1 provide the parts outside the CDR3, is GAGVSQSPRYKVAKRGQDVALRCDPISGHVSLFWYQQALGQGPEFLTYFQNEAQLDKSGLPSDRFFAERPEGSVSTLKIQRTQQEDSAVYLCASSGDSPKAGQFFGPGTRLTVL.

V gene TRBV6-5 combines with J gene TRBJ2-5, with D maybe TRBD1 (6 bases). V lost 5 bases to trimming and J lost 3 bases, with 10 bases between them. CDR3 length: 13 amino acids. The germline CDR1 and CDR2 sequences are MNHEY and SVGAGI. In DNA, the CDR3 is TGTGCCAGCAGTCTCGAGGGGGAAGAGACCCAGTACTTC. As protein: CASSLEGEETQYF.

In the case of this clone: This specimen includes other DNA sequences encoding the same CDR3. This CDR3 reads CASSSGGAETQYF. As DNA, the CDR3 is TGTGCCAGCAGTTCAGGGGGCGCGGAGACCCAGTACTTC. The rearrangement joins TRBV9 to TRBJ2-5; 8 nucleotides agree with TRBD1. Per germline, CDR1 SGDLS and CDR2 YYNGEE. This CDR3 is 13 amino acids long. Losses at the gene ends were 5 bases for V and 5 bases for J; bases not matched to a gene: 5.